The sequence of this T cell receptor beta chain was determined in a study of T cell repertoires in cytomegalovirus infection (dated by TCRdb to the late 2010s). Study-level background: Peptide stimulations targeted recently identified HLA-C-restricted CMV epitopes, whose presentation resists viral immunomodulation, together with well-studied HLA-B-restricted epitopes. Because public TCR beta signatures pointed to carriage of CMV infection together with the matching HLA type, the HLA type of each donor mattered for the analysis. Results and caveats for the whole study, not just this receptor: The ex vivo response was dominated by HLA-C-restricted CMV-specific TCR beta clonotypes, which also provided the single most frequent clonotype in two of eight donors. In both this cohort and an independent roughly 350-donor cohort, the cumulative frequency of public TCR beta family members distinguished carriers of CMV infection plus the relevant HLA type.

On this clonotype: What this receptor recognizes is not known. The record has no base qualities; no much larger clone is one base away.

The germline V gene supplies CDR1 SGHTA and CDR2 FQGNSA. V loses 1 base of germline sequence and J loses 9 bases, and the interval between the two ends is 16 bases. The CDR3 runs 15 residues from the cysteine to the phenylalanine. The only DNA kept is the CDR3, 45 bases in frame from the first base. Sequenced using an Illumina HiSeq 1500. TCRdb cleaned the public reads at Q25 with fastp, built clones with MiXCR and kept in-frame beta chains. Rows are unified per CDR3 protein, each entry keeping the most common DNA and genes. Recorded for this sample are about 24,000 distinct CDR3 sequences; 20% to 25% of them occurred a single time. Clones ranked in the top ten supply approximately 90% of the sample. The label giving this sample's treatment or condition can be read as: in vitro stimulation with specific CMV peptide epitopes to enrich CMV-specific T cells.

This receptor chain uses TRBV7-2 and TRBJ2-1; TRBD2 might be the D gene, on 6 matching bases. The sequences come from CD8+ T cells from cultured PBMCs, collected from culture after CMV antigen stimulation. This sequence originates from a human donor in good health (CMV status not recorded). Some clones in this sample may be carry-over from other donors' samples. The nucleotide sequence reads TGTGCCAGCAGCTTAGTACAGGAGGGTAGAAGTGAGCAGTTCTTC. Its translation reads: CASSLVQEGRSEQFF.